Described below is a single TCR beta chain sequence and its context. The antigen is unknown. This sample is part of a study of shared clonotypes between healthy human individuals. Regarding the study as a whole: Only blood was sampled; tissue repertoires likely differ.

Profiled with immunoSEQ multiplex PCR; TCRdb holds only in-frame clones, not every one. The table includes 650,000 to 750,000 clones, 72% detected once. V was clipped by 6 bases and J by 0 bases; unmatched bases: 5. Germline loops: CDR1 LNHDA, CDR2 SQIVND (reference sequence). This CDR3 spans 16 amino acids. The sequencing input was memory CD4+ T cells sorted from blood. Sample subset: CD45RA-negative fraction. This chain connects TRBV19 to TRBJ1-5, with 10 bases lining up with TRBD1. The TCR comes from a woman aged 25 to 39 in good health. CDR3 in amino acids: CASRGQGVFSNQPQHF. The CDR3 DNA reads as TGTGCCAGTAGAGGACAGGGGGTTTTTAGCAATCAGCCCCAGCATTTT. Looking up the rest from reference TRBV19 and TRBJ1-5 gives the full variable domain: DGGITQSPKYLFRKEGQNVTLSCEQNLNHDAMYWYRQDPGQGLRLIYYSQIVNDFQKGDIAEGYSVSREKKESFPLTVTSAQKNPTAFYLCASRGQGVFSNQPQHFGDGTRLSIL.